This is a list of T cell receptor beta chains from one sample in a study of brain metastases from non-small cell lung cancer. The data were produced by immunoSEQ multiplex PCR, yet TCRdb's version contains in-frame clones alone and is incomplete. The table shows roughly 490 clones, with about 82% occurring only once. Sequenced input: tissue from a brain metastasis. The receptors derive from a donor at least 40 years old with non-small cell lung cancer. Both conserved end residues are part of each CDR3.

v_gene: TRBV7-9; j_gene: TRBJ2-1; CDR3aa: CASSSPGTSGSYNEQFF
v_gene: TRBV21-1; j_gene: TRBJ1-6; CDR3aa: CASLARFFSGYNSPLHF
v_gene: TRBV6-4; j_gene: TRBJ2-7; CDR3aa: CASSDSPGRLMLREGHNEQYF
v_gene: TRBV19; j_gene: TRBJ2-5; CDR3aa: CASSIGRETQYF
v_gene: TRBV7-6; j_gene: TRBJ2-2; CDR3aa: CASSFAGYGTGELFF
v_gene: TRBV3-1/TRBV3-2; j_gene: TRBJ2-7; CDR3aa: CANTRETLYEQYF
v_gene: TRBV13; j_gene: TRBJ2-5; CDR3aa: CASSLVADGTSGRQTQYF
v_gene: TRBV28; j_gene: TRBJ1-4; CDR3aa: CASSLQYVREKLFF
v_gene: TRBV29-1; j_gene: TRBJ2-3; CDR3aa: CSVDTSGGGTDTQYF
v_gene: TRBV7-9; j_gene: TRBJ1-1; CDR3aa: CASSFIQNTEAFF
v_gene: TRBV3-1/TRBV3-2; j_gene: TRBJ1-5; CDR3aa: CASSHPVPFWHHQPQHF
v_gene: TRBV28; j_gene: TRBJ2-1; CDR3aa: CASRPEGLASEQFF
v_gene: TRBV9; j_gene: TRBJ2-7; CDR3aa: CASSVDSSGGNF
v_gene: TRBV4-1; j_gene: TRBJ2-7; CDR3aa: CASSPRTSGSLSYEQYF
v_gene: TRBV3-1/TRBV3-2; j_gene: TRBJ1-5; CDR3aa: CASSQVLGRQPQHF
v_gene: TRBV5-1; j_gene: TRBJ1-6; CDR3aa: CASSGVSDNSPLHF
v_gene: TRBV12-3/TRBV12-4; j_gene: TRBJ1-6; CDR3aa: CASSQIPGSPLHF
v_gene: TRBV2; j_gene: TRBJ2-7; CDR3aa: CASSGQGDEQYF
v_gene: TRBV5-1; j_gene: TRBJ2-3; CDR3aa: CASSLAGGGTDTQYF
v_gene: TRBV5-4; j_gene: TRBJ1-2; CDR3aa: CASTLDSGSGYTF
v_gene: TRBV7-8; j_gene: TRBJ2-1; CDR3aa: CASSLGLAGMNEQFF
v_gene: TRBV10-2; j_gene: TRBJ2-2; CDR3aa: CASRQGARGTGELFF
v_gene: TRBV5-6; j_gene: TRBJ1-2; CDR3aa: CASSPSANYGYTF
v_gene: TRBV18; j_gene: TRBJ1-3; CDR3aa: CASSPRGPSGNTIYF
v_gene: TRBV28; j_gene: TRBJ1-5; CDR3aa: CASSLLRGPQHF
v_gene: TRBV7-2; j_gene: TRBJ1-4; CDR3aa: CASSQREDGSREKLFF
v_gene: TRBV7-2; j_gene: TRBJ2-5; CDR3aa: CASSLGAARETQYF
v_gene: TRBV6-5; j_gene: TRBJ1-6; CDR3aa: CASTQQGGSPLHF
v_gene: TRBV21-1; j_gene: TRBJ2-2; CDR3aa: CASSKVVACWRTITRANTGELFF
v_gene: TRBV10-1; j_gene: TRBJ1-1; CDR3aa: CASSESTTGITEAFF
v_gene: TRBV5-6; j_gene: TRBJ1-3; CDR3aa: CASSLAYGTGGYGNTIYF
v_gene: TRBV6-5; j_gene: TRBJ2-4; CDR3aa: CASSFGQGENIQYF
v_gene: TRBV11-1; j_gene: TRBJ1-1; CDR3aa: CASRRAGQTNTEAFF
v_gene: TRBV5-4; j_gene: TRBJ2-1; CDR3aa: CASNPKDGINEQFF
v_gene: TRBV5-1; j_gene: TRBJ2-3; CDR3aa: CASSLGDFTDTQYF
v_gene: TRBV28; j_gene: TRBJ1-5; CDR3aa: CASSDRPNQPQHF
v_gene: TRBV2; j_gene: TRBJ1-4; CDR3aa: CASSEYRTENEKLFF
v_gene: TRBV20-1; j_gene: TRBJ1-1; CDR3aa: CSASWTGQGWKAEAFF
v_gene: TRBV2; j_gene: TRBJ2-1; CDR3aa: CASITPKGVAGVREQFF
v_gene: TRBV5-1; j_gene: TRBJ2-7; CDR3aa: CASSYDPRTASEQYF
v_gene: TRBV5-1; j_gene: TRBJ2-1; CDR3aa: CASSFSSGGYNEQFF
v_gene: TRBV11-1; j_gene: TRBJ2-1; CDR3aa: CASSLNIEQFF
v_gene: TRBV19; j_gene: TRBJ2-1; CDR3aa: CASSIFGRASGNEQFF
v_gene: TRBV7-2; j_gene: TRBJ2-7; CDR3aa: CASSIPRGSLYEQYF
v_gene: TRBV5-5; j_gene: TRBJ2-5; CDR3aa: CASSLQAFGDQYF
v_gene: TRBV19; j_gene: TRBJ2-3; CDR3aa: CASMGAAQYF
v_gene: TRBV6-5; j_gene: TRBJ2-7; CDR3aa: CASTLLPSYEQYF
v_gene: TRBV29-1; j_gene: TRBJ2-3; CDR3aa: CSVNPTGTDTQYF
v_gene: TRBV6-4; j_gene: TRBJ2-1; CDR3aa: CASSAGLAGGARNEQFF
v_gene: TRBV7-3; j_gene: TRBJ2-7; CDR3aa: CASSLNTLGEQYF
v_gene: TRBV19; j_gene: TRBJ1-4; CDR3aa: CASSPRPGTIATNEKLFF
v_gene: TRBV21-1; j_gene: TRBJ1-2; CDR3aa: CASSKGVGYGYTF
v_gene: TRBV5-1; j_gene: TRBJ1-1; CDR3aa: CASSVASDTEAFF
v_gene: TRBV6-5; j_gene: TRBJ2-7; CDR3aa: CASSSTTSGRNLEQYF